Below, 19 T cell receptor beta chains from the same sample are listed, as sequenced in a study of human T cells and chemical hapten exposure. The authors' total RNA extraction used unfractionated whole blood. In TCRdb, the 5' RACE reads were re-called with MiXCR into one record per CDR3 protein. The sample shows about 81,000 distinct CDR3 sequences, 6% to 8.5% of them seen only once. Receptors were obtained from a male donor in good health.

V and J are TRBV5-1 and TRBJ1-3; D call uncertain. The CDR3 runs 14 residues. The V gene's germline CDR1 is SGHRS and CDR2 YFSETQ. V was trimmed by 2 bases and J by 8 bases, leaving 14 bases between them. CDR3 nucleotides: TGCGCCAGCAGCTTAGGAGGTCCCGAAGACACCATATATTTT. This sequence encodes CASSLGGPEDTIYF.

The table lists this clonotype with many counts. The chain links TRBV30 to TRBJ2-7; D might be TRBD2 (5 bases). V lost 5 bases, J lost 3 bases, and 14 bases lay in between. The CDR3 is 13 residues long. Per germline, CDR1 GTSNPN and CDR2 SVGIG (reference sequence). Here the CDR3 DNA reads TGTGCCTGGCAGGCGAGCGGCCACTACGAGCAGTACTTC. This gives the protein CAWQASGHYEQYF.

This clonotype was detected ten times or more. The rearrangement joins TRBV12-3 or TRBV12-4 to TRBJ2-5; D gene ambiguous. The CDR3 has 12 residues. The V end was cut by 4 bases, the J end by 5 bases, with 8 bases between. CDR3 region: CASSSSRETQYF. In DNA form, the CDR3 reads TGTGCCAGCAGTTCCTCGCGTGAGACCCAGTACTTC.

There are many counts of this clonotype. The rearrangement joins TRBV6-5 to TRBJ1-2; weak D call: TRBD1 (6 bases). Germline V lookup: CDR1 MNHEY, CDR2 SVGAGI. V lost 6 bases, J lost 1 base, and 27 bases lay in between. The CDR3 is 19 amino acids. The CDR3 DNA reads as TGTGCCAGCAGCCAACACCGGCCCGCTATCAGGGGAAGTAACTATGGCTACACCTTC. This codes for CASSQHRPAIRGSNYGYTF.

A few counts support this clonotype. The CDR3 ends on some other residue instead of the conserved phenylalanine or tryptophan, so this is likely a read error. The DNA is omitted, as the CDR3 cannot be located on it reliably, and the CDR3 follows TCRdb's listing. The chain recombines TRBV20-1 with TRBJ2-7; the table's D call, TRBD1, was not checked against the DNA. From its first to its last residue, the CDR3 has 11 amino acids. CDR1 DFQATT and CDR2 SNEGSKA come from the germline V gene (reference sequence). CDR3 loop: CSASSGDSRDS.

This clonotype was counted only a few times. The rearrangement joins TRBV7-2 to TRBJ2-1; 9 nucleotides align to TRBD1. From germline, CDR1 is SGHTA and CDR2 FQGNSA. This CDR3 is built from 15 residues. With V trimmed by 5 bases and J by 2 bases, 4 bases remained unmatched. Here the CDR3 DNA reads TGTGCCAGCAGCCCCGGGACAGGGACCTACAATGAGCAGTTCTTC. This codes for CASSPGTGTYNEQFF. The full variable domain, its missing parts supplied by reference TRBV7-2 and TRBJ2-1, is GAGVSQSPSNKVTEKGKDVELRCDPISGHTALYWYRQSLGQGLEFLIYFQGNSAPDKSGLPSDRFSAERTGGSVSTLTIQRTQQEDSAVYLCASSPGTGTYNEQFFGPGTRLTVL.

V is TRBV18 and J is TRBJ1-5; 7 bases match TRBD1. The V gene's germline CDR1 is KGHSH and CDR2 LQKENI. The length of the CDR3 is 15 residues. Trimming took 4 bases from V and 2 from J; bases not matched to a gene: 5. In nucleotides, the CDR3 is TGTGCCAGCTCACGGAACAGGGGCGGCAATCAGCCCCAGCATTTT. As protein: CASSRNRGGNQPQHF.

This clonotype appeared many times. The rearrangement links TRBV29-1 to TRBJ2-3; D gene ambiguous. V lost 6 bases, J lost 2 bases, and 12 bases lay in between. Germline V lookup: CDR1 SQVTM, CDR2 ANQGSEA. The CDR3 is 13 amino acids. The CDR3 loop reads CSVSRVLTDTQYF. CDR3 DNA sequence: TGCAGCGTGTCCCGGGTACTCACAGATACGCAGTATTTT.

This clonotype appeared a few times. CDR3 loop: CASSLAAQGSSGNTIYF. For the CDR3, the DNA is TGCGCCAGCAGCTTGGCCGCACAGGGGAGCTCTGGAAACACCATATATTTT. The chain carries TRBV5-1 and TRBJ1-3; 7 bases fit TRBD1. Trimming at V came to 0 bases and at J to 0 bases, leaving 6 bases not matched to a gene. The CDR3 covers 17 residues. CDR1 and CDR2 (germline): SGHRS, YFSETQ.

The chain combines TRBV27 with TRBJ2-6; maybe TRBD2 (6 bases). The CDR3 is 18 residues long. V lost 1 base and J 0 bases, leaving 13 bases between the germline ends. The V gene's germline CDR1 is MNHEY and CDR2 SMNVEV (reference sequence). DNA of the CDR3: TGTGCCAGCAGTTTATTGCGGGGCCTAAGCTCTGGGGCCAACGTCCTGACTTTC. It translates to CASSLLRGLSSGANVLTF.

The sample holds a few counts of this clonotype. The junction departs from germline at one end; a sequencing error may be responsible. The gene calls are TRBV2 and TRBJ2-5, with D perhaps TRBD2 (6 bases). Germline assignment: CDR1 SNHLY and CDR2 FYNNEI. This CDR3 has 11 amino acids. The CDR3 loop reads CASSEAGLPDF. Written as DNA, the CDR3 is TGTGCCAGCAGTGAAGCGGGACTCCCCGACTTC.

The rearrangement uses TRBV5-5 and TRBJ2-3; D is unclear. Germline CDR1 SGHKS, CDR2 YYEKEE (reference sequence). The CDR3 runs to 15 residues. V lost 0 bases and J lost 2, with 10 bases in between. The CDR3 region has the DNA TGTGCCAGCAGCTTGGGTCACGGATTCACAGATACGCAGTATTTT. Its translation is CASSLGHGFTDTQYF.

The chain has TRBV20-1 and TRBJ1-1; D not resolved. The CDR3 consists of 14 residues. In germline, CDR1 is DFQATT, CDR2 SNEGSKA (reference sequence). Trimming pared 5 bases from V and 5 bases from J, leaving 18 bases between. The CDR3 sequence is CSAPRAGLETEAFF. The CDR3 nucleotides are TGCAGTGCTCCCCGAGCGGGTCTAGAGACTGAAGCTTTCTTT.

The chain combines TRBV5-1 with TRBJ2-6; 7 bases map to TRBD1. Germline CDR1 SGHRS, CDR2 YFSETQ. V trimming: 0 bases; J trimming: 0 bases; junction bases outside the gene matches: 6. This CDR3 has 18 residues. The CDR3 is CASSLEGAPISGANVLTF. DNA of the CDR3: TGCGCCAGCAGCTTGGAGGGGGCCCCCATCTCTGGGGCCAACGTCCTGACTTTC.

This clonotype was found a few times. The chain links TRBV29-1 to TRBJ2-3; D gene ambiguous. CDR3 size: 11 residues. CDR1 and CDR2 from the germline V gene are SQVTM and ANQGSEA. V lost 1 base and J lost 5, with 4 bases in between. CDR3 coding DNA: TGCAGCGTTGAAGTTGTAGATACGCAGTATTTT. Amino acids: CSVEVVDTQYF.

This chain joins TRBV4-1 and TRBJ2-7, with 10 bases fitting TRBD2. V lost 6 bases to trimming and J lost 6 bases; unmatched junction nucleotides: 5. The CDR3 contains 13 residues. Germline V gene data show CDR1 as MGHRA and CDR2 as YSYEKL. The CDR3 region has the DNA TGCGCCAGCAGGAACATAGCGGGAGGCGAGCAGTACTTC. This encodes CASRNIAGGEQYF.

The rearrangement joins TRBV12-3 or TRBV12-4 to TRBJ1-1; D possibly corresponds to TRBD1 (5 bases). The V and J ends lost 7 bases and 0 bases respectively, with 15 bases between them. The CDR3 is 15 residues long. The CDR3 bases are TGTGCCAGCACCTCCCGGACACTCATGAACACTGAAGCTTTCTTT. This translates into CASTSRTLMNTEAFF.

In its sample, this clonotype was seen a few times. This sequence joins TRBV29-1 and TRBJ2-7, with 9 nucleotides matching TRBD1. CDR3 length equals 12 residues. CDR1 is SQVTM, CDR2 ANQGSEA, per germline. The V segment lost 6 bases and the J segment 1 base; nucleotides outside the gene matches: 1. CDR3 nucleotide sequence: TGCAGCGTCGGGACAGGGTCCTACGAGCAGTACTTC. Protein product: CSVGTGSYEQYF.

Ten or more counts support this clonotype. This chain connects TRBV6-6 to TRBJ1-2, with 8 bases identical to TRBD1. Germline V lookup: CDR1 MNHNY, CDR2 SVGAGI (reference sequence). V lost 5 bases and J lost 3; bases outside the gene matches: 14. The CDR3 runs to 17 residues. The CDR3 spells CASSQGQGPIPHYGYTF. The CDR3 nucleotides read TGTGCCAGCAGTCAAGGACAGGGACCTATTCCCCACTATGGCTACACCTTC.